A single TCR beta chain is shown here with its context. It lacks a known antigen. No base qualities exist here, and no much larger clone lies one base off it. The data were taken from a study of T cell responses to AZD1222 COVID-19 vaccine listed by TCRdb under 2021. For context, the study as a whole: A total of over 230 trial participants underwent TCR sequencing, of whom about 200 received two doses of AZD1222 and about 26 received two doses of the MenACWY control vaccine. Trial participants were enrolled into age subgroups of 18-55, 56-69 and 70-plus years, which contained roughly 140, 27 and 60 TCR-sequenced participants, respectively.

Via the germline V gene (reference sequence), CDR1 is MNHNY and CDR2 SVGAGI. V is cut back by 3 bases and J by 0 bases, with 3 bases in the junction unmatched. From the cysteine up to the phenylalanine, the CDR3 has a length of 15 residues. Just the 45-base CDR3 DNA is kept, in frame starting at base 1. The CDR3 regions of human TCRbeta chains were analyzed by immunosequencing. The original methods were these. TCRs in the repertoires were matched against a reference library of SARS-CoV-2-specific TCRs that had been generated with the MIRA antigen-specificity platform. Breadth was defined as the fraction of unique TCRs that were SARS-CoV-2-associated, and depth was defined as the fraction of total T cells that were SARS-CoV-2-associated. Using the MIRA data, each spike-specific TCR was mapped to the spike region that the TCR reacts to and placed in a CD4 or CD8 class. Log10-transformed breadth and depth values were compared by one-way ANOVA with Sidak's multiple comparisons tests. TCRdb carries this immuneACCESS record with in-frame sequences only. Its versions omit some clonotypes, under half of them owing to an unresolved V gene in the studies checked, with the rest unexplained. D and trimming come from the DNA, and the V and J calls and clone size come from that table. Recorded for this sample are over 70,000 clones; about 86% of them occurred a single time. Jointly, the top ten make up about a tenth of the sample.

The sample's time point, from its label and the paper: baseline before first vaccination. Sample treatment or condition, as interpreted from the label and publication: meningococcal conjugate vaccine given as trial control. The vaccinee samples were drawn from two UK trials, COV001 and COV002, one of which was a single-blind randomized controlled phase 2/3 trial testing AZD1222 (ChAdOx1 nCoV-19) in healthy adults. For TCRbeta chain sequencing, PBMC samples were collected from trial participants at day 0 and at day 28 after the second dose. Study-wide conclusions, independent of this receptor: Because no day 14 peak-response samples were available, the repertoires could be characterized only after the peak T cell response. Conclusions about previously exposed vaccinees are limited because only six or seven AZD1222 recipients were SARS-CoV-2 seropositive at baseline. Vaccine-associated CD4 TCRs spanned the whole spike protein, with dominant responses in regions 160-218 and 743-854. Spike-specific TCR breadth and depth rose significantly after two AZD1222 doses compared with day 0 and with MenACWY recipients. In the small 56-69-year group, the increase in depth fell short of significance, most likely because of low power. Participants were mostly white British, with more females than males. The authors suggested clonal diversity may have been underestimated. Reportedly, close to half of the unique spike-specific TCRs recognized epitopes lying outside the regions that are mutated in the B.1.351 and B.1.1.7 variants.

The clonotype was recovered from an adult in good health. The chain uses TRBV6-6 and TRBJ2-7, and TRBD1 matches 9 of the central bases. The input for sequencing was peripheral blood, taken on day 0 of MenACWY control vaccination. CDR3 loop: CASSYTGGASYEQYF. In nucleotide form, the sequence is TGTGCCAGCAGTTATACAGGGGGCGCCTCCTACGAGCAGTACTTC.